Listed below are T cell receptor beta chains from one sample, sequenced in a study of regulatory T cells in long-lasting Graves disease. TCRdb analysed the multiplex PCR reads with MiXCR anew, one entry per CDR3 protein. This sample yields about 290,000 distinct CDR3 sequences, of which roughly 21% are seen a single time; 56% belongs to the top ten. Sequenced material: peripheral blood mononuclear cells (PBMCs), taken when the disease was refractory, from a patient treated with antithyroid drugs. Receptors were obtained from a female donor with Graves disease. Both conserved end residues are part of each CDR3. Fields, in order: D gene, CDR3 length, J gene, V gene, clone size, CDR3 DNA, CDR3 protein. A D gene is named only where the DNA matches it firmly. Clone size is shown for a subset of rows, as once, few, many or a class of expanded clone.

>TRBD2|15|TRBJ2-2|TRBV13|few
TGTGCCAGCAGCCGCGGACTAGGCGACACCGGGGAGCTGTTTTTT
CASSRGLGDTGELFF
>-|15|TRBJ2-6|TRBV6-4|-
TGTGCCAGCAGTTACGAAGGGTCTGGGGCCAACGTCCTGACTTTC
CASSYEGSGANVLTF
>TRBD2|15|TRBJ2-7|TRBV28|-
TGTGCCAGCAGTCCCCCGGGACTAGCGATTTACGAGCAGTACTTC
CASSPPGLAIYEQYF
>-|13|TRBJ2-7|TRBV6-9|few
TGTGCCAGCAGTTGGGTGGGCTCCTACGAGCAGTACTTC
CASSWVGSYEQYF
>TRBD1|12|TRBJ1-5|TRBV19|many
TGTGCCAGTAAAACAGGGGAGGTCCCCCAGCATTTT
CASKTGEVPQHF
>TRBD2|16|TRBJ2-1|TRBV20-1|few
TGCAGTGCTAGAGACCACCGGGACTACTCCTACAATGAGCAGTTCTTC
CSARDHRDYSYNEQFF
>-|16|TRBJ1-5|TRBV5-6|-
TGTGCCAGCAGCTTGGGCGGGGTCGCGTCCAATCAGCCCCAGCATTTT
CASSLGGVASNQPQHF
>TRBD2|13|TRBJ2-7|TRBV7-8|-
TGTACCAGCACTCGGGACTACTCCTACGAGCAGTACTTC
CTSTRDYSYEQYF
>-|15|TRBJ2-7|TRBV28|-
TGTGCCAGCAGAATGACTAAAGGGGTCACCTACGAGCAGTACTTC
CASRMTKGVTYEQYF
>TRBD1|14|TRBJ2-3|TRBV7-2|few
TGTGCCAGCAGCTATGGGACAGGGGGATATACGCAGTATTTT
CASSYGTGGYTQYF
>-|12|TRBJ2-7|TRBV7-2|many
TGTGCCAGCAGCTTAGAAGTGGGGGTCAAGTACTTC
CASSLEVGVKYF
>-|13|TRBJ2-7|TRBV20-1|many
TGCAGTGCTGGGGTCTGGGGCTCCTACGAGCAGTACTTC
CSAGVWGSYEQYF
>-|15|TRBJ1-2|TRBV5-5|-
TGTGCCAGCAGCTTGGCCCTCCAGGGAGGGGATGGCTACACCTTC
CASSLALQGGDGYTF
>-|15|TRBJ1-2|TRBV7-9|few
TGTGCCAGCAGCTTAGCACAGGGAATTAACTATGGCTACACCTTC
CASSLAQGINYGYTF
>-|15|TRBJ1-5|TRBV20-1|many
TGCAGTGCTAGAGATCGAGAAACGGTTTCTCGTCCCCAGCATTTT
CSARDRETVSRPQHF
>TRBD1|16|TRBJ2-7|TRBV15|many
TGTGCCACCAGCAGAGATGTAGGGACAGGGGGTGGCGAGCAGTACTTC
CATSRDVGTGGGEQYF
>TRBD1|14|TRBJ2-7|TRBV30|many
TGTGCCTGGAGTCGGGGACAGGGGGCCTACGAGCAGTACTTC
CAWSRGQGAYEQYF
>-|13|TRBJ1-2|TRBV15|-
TGTGCCACCAGCGGAGATCGGAATGGCGGCTACACCTTC
CATSGDRNGGYTF
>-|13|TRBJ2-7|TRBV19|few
TGTGCCAGTAGTATGGGGGACTCGCGCGAGCAGTACTTC
CASSMGDSREQYF
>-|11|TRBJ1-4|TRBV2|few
TGTGCCAGCAGGGGAAGTGAAAAACTGTTTTTT
CASRGSEKLFF
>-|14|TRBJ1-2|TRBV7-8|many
TGTGCCAGCAATGGAGGGAAGGGGCCTTATGGCTACACCTTC
CASNGGKGPYGYTF
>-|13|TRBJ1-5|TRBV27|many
TGTGCCAGCAGTTTTAAGTGGAATCAGCCCCAGCATTTT
CASSFKWNQPQHF
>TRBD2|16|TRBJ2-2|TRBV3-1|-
TGTGCCAGCAGCCAAGCCGGCGGGAGGGGCACCGGGGAGCTGTTTTTT
CASSQAGGRGTGELFF
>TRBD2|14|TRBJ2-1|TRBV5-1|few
TGCGCCAGCAGCCCGACTAGCGGGTCAAGTGAGCAGTTCTTC
CASSPTSGSSEQFF
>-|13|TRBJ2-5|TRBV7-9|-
TGTGCCAGCAGCCCGACTAGGGAGGAGACCCAGTACTTC
CASSPTREETQYF
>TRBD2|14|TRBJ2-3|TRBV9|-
TGTGCCAGCAGCGTAAGGGCGGGAGGAGATACGCAGTATTTT
CASSVRAGGDTQYF
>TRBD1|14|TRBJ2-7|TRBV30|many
TGTGCCTGGAGCGCCGCGGACAGGCCCTACGAGCAGTACTTC
CAWSAADRPYEQYF
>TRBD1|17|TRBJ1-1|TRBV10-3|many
TGTGCCATCAGGCAACATATACAGGGGGAATTGAACACTGAAGCTTTCTTT
CAIRQHIQGELNTEAFF
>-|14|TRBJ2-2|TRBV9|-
TGTGCCAGCAGCGTATCCCCGAACACCGGGGAGCTGTTTTTT
CASSVSPNTGELFF
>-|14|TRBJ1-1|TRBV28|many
TGTGCCAGCAGTTTACCGGGACAGAACACTGAAGCTTTCTTT
CASSLPGQNTEAFF
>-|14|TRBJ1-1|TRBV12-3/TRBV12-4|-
TGTGCCAGCAGTTTTCTTTGGGGGGACACTGAAGCTTTCTTT
CASSFLWGDTEAFF
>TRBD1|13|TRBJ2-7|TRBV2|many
TGTGCCAGCAGCGCGGACAGGGAGTACGAGCAGTACTTC
CASSADREYEQYF
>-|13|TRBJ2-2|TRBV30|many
TGTGCCTGGAGTGTACTGGGAACCGGGGAGCTGTTTTTT
CAWSVLGTGELFF
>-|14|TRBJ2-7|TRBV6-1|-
TGTGCCAGCAGCCTTAATGGAGGGCTCTACGAGCAGTACTTC
CASSLNGGLYEQYF
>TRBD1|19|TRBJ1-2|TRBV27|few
TGTGCCAGCAGTTTATCACGGGACAGGGGGGACCCAACTAAGAATGGCTACACCTTC
CASSLSRDRGDPTKNGYTF
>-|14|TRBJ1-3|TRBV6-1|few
TGTGCCAGCTTCGAAGGGGGAATAGGAAACACCATATATTTT
CASFEGGIGNTIYF
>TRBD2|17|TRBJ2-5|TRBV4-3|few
TGCGCCAGCAGCCAAGGATCTGGGACTAGCGGCCAAGAGACCCAGTACTTC
CASSQGSGTSGQETQYF
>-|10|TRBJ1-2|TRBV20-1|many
TGCAGTGCCGGCAACTATGGCTACACCTTC
CSAGNYGYTF
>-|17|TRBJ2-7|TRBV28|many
TGTGCCAGCAGTTTTTTAGTGACAACGGATTTAAACTACGAGCAGTACTTC
CASSFLVTTDLNYEQYF
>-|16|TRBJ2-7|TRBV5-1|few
TGCGCCAGCAGCTTGGCCGGGCAGCAGGGGCACTACGAGCAGTACTTC
CASSLAGQQGHYEQYF
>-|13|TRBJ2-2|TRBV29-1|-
TGCAGCGTTGCGAGCAGCAACACCGGGGAGCTGTTTTTT
CSVASSNTGELFF
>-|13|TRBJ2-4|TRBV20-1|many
TGCAGTGGAAGGAGAGACAGTTCTCCCATTCAGTACTTC
CSGRRDSSPIQYF
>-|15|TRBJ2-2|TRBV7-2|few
TGTGCCAGCAGCTTAGATGGACGGGGCACCGGGGAGCTGTTTTTT
CASSLDGRGTGELFF
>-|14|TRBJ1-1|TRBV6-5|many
TGTGCCAGCAGTTACTCGGCCAGCAACACTGAAGCTTTCTTT
CASSYSASNTEAFF
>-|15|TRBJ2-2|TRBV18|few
TGTGCCAGCTCACCGGGGACACCTGACACCGGGGAGCTGTTTTTT
CASSPGTPDTGELFF
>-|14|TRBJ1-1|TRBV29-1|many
TGCAGCGTTGAAGATGTCAGGGTGAACACTGAAGCTTTCTTT
CSVEDVRVNTEAFF
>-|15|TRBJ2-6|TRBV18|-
TGTGCCAGCTCACCACAGGACTCTGGGGCCAACGTCCTGACTTTC
CASSPQDSGANVLTF
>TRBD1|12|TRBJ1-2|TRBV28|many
TGTGCCAGCACAGGGGGTAACTATGGCTACACCTTC
CASTGGNYGYTF
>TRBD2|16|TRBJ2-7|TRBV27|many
TGTGCCAGCAGTTTATCGGGACTAGCGGGGAACTACGAGCAGTACTTC
CASSLSGLAGNYEQYF
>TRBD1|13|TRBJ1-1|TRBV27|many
TGTGCCAGCACGCACAGGGGAAACACTGAAGCTTTCTTT
CASTHRGNTEAFF
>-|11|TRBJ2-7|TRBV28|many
TGTGCCAGCAGCCGTGACAGGTTACAGTACTTC
CASSRDRLQYF
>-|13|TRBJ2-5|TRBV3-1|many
TGTGCCAGCAGCCGGTCCCGAGAGGGGACCCAGTACTTC
CASSRSREGTQYF
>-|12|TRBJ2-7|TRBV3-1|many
TGTGCCAGCAGCGCGGGTCCCTACGAGCAGTACTTC
CASSAGPYEQYF
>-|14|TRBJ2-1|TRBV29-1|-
TGCAGCGCCCCCGGACCTGTCGGTAACAATGAGCAGTTCTTC
CSAPGPVGNNEQFF
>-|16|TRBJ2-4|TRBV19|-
TGTGCCAGTAGTATAGCCGGGGGGCTAGCCAAAAACATTCAGTACTTC
CASSIAGGLAKNIQYF
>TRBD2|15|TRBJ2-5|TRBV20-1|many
TGCAGTGCACCCTCACTAGCGGCGGGGAGGGAGACCCAGTACTTC
CSAPSLAAGRETQYF
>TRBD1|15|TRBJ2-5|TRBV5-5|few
TGTGCCAGCAGCTTGGTAGGACAGGGGGCGGAGACCCAGTACTTC
CASSLVGQGAETQYF
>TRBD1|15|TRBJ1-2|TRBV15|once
TGTGCCACCAGCAATAGCAGGGGGAAAGAGTATGGCTACACCTTC
CATSNSRGKEYGYTF
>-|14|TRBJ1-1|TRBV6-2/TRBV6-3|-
TGTGCCAGCAGTTACACCAGCTATAACACTGAAGCTTTCTTT
CASSYTSYNTEAFF